The present T cell receptor (beta chain) was sequenced within a study of long-term antiretroviral therapy in people with HIV. Overall study findings and caveats: All blood samples came from the years 2004 to 2017, possibly under older ART regimens. Against controls, HIV repertoires showed narrower ranges of CDR3 length.

The run of the v3.0 immunoSEQ assay was at survey level. Produced via immunoSEQ multiplex PCR; TCRdb's table is partial and in-frame only. The repertoire has about 39,000 clones, about 86% of them found once; the top ten carry roughly 4%. The samples, holding about 0.95-10 million cryopreserved PBMC, were thawed before DNA extraction was carried out. To note about this clone: The antigen remains undetermined.

The TCR originated in a woman between 45 and 65 years old with HIV. The source material was unsorted PBMCs, sampled 1.2 years after starting antiretroviral therapy.

CDR3 amino acids: CASSLEGTQNGGNTIYF. CDR3 nucleotide sequence: TGCGCCAGCAGCTTGGAAGGGACCCAAAACGGGGGAAACACCATATATTTT. The chain recombines TRBV5-1 with TRBJ1-3, with D perhaps TRBD1 (5 bases). The CDR3 loop spans 17 amino acids. The germline CDR1 and CDR2 sequences are SGHRS and YFSETQ. Between the trimmed V and J ends, which lost 0 bases and 4 bases, there was a span of 17 bases.